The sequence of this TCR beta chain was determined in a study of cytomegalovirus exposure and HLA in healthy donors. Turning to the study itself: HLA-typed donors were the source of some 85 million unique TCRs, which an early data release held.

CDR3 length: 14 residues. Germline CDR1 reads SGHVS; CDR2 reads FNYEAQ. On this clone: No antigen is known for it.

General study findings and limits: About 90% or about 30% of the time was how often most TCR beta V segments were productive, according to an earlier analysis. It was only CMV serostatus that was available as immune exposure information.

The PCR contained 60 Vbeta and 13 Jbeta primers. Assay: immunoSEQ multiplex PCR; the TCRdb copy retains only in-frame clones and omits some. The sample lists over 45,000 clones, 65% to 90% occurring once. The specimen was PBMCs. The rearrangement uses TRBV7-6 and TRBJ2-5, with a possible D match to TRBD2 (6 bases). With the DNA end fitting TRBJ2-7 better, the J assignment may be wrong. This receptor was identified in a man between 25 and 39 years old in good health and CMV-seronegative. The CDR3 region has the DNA TGTGCCAGCAGCCCTCCGGGACTCCCGTTCGAGCAGTACTTC. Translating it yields CASSPPGLPFEQYF.